This T cell receptor beta chain is drawn from a study of shared clonotypes between healthy human individuals. Study-wide context: Donor ages ranged 18 to 49 years: two women, a few men. Study-level results: Estimated clonotype richness was generally higher in naive than memory subsets.

Naive CD8 isolation took CD45RO-negative cells positively selected for CCR7 and excluded terminally differentiated effector memory CD45RA+ cells. Study donors comprised healthy, HIV-negative adults devoid of recent acute infection or vaccination. Method: immunoSEQ multiplex PCR; TCRdb's copy keeps in-frame clones and lacks some. The sample holds roughly 590,000 clones, around 95% seen once. This clone was observed once. Antigen: not known. The CDR3 consists of 14 residues. Unmatched junction bases numbered 7, after V lost 6 bases and J lost 4 bases. Germline V gene data show CDR1 as SNHLY and CDR2 as FYNNEI.

The chain uses TRBV2 and TRBJ2-7; 9 bases are a match to TRBD1. The sample consisted of naive CD8+ T cells sorted from blood. This TCR came from a woman in her twenties or thirties in good health. The CDR3 DNA reads TGTGCCAGCAGAGGTACAGGGGGCCTATACGAGCAGTACTTC. This codes for CASRGTGGLYEQYF. The full variable domain, rest sourced from reference TRBV2 and TRBJ2-7, is EPEVTQTPSHQVTQMGQEVILRCVPISNHLYFYWYRQILGQKVEFLVSFYNNEISEKSEIFDDQFSVERPDGSNFTLKIRSTKLEDSAMYFCASRGTGGLYEQYFGPGTRLTVT.